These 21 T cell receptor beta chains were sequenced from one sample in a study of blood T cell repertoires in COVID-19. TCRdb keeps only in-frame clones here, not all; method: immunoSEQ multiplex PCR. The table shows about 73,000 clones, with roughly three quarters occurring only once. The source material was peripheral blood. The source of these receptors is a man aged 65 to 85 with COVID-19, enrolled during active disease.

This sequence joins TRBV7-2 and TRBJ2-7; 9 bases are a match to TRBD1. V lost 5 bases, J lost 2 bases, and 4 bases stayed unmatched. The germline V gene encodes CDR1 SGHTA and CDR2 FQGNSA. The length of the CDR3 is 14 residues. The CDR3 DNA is TGTGCCAGCAGCGTCGGACAGGGGCCCTACGAGCAGTACTTC. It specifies CASSVGQGPYEQYF. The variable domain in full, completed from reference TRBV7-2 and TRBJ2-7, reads GAGVSQSPSNKVTEKGKDVELRCDPISGHTALYWYRQSLGQGLEFLIYFQGNSAPDKSGLPSDRFSAERTGGSVSTLTIQRTQQEDSAVYLCASSVGQGPYEQYFGPGTRLTVT.

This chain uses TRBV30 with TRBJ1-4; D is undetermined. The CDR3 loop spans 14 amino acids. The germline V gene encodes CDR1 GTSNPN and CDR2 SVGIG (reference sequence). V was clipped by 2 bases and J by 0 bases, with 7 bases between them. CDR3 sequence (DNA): TGTGCCTGGAGTACCGGAGCAACTAATGAAAAACTGTTTTTT. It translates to CAWSTGATNEKLFF.

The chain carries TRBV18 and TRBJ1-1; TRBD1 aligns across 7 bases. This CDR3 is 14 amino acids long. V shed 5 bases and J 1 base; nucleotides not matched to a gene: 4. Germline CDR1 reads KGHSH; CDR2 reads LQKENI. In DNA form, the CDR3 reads TGTGCCAGCTCAACGACAGGGACGAACACTGAAGCTTTCTTT. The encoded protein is CASSTTGTNTEAFF.

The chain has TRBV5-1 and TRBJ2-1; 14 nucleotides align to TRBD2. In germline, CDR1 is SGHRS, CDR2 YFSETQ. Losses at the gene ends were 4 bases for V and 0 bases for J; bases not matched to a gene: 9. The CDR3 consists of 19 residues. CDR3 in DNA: TGCGCCAGCAGCATTACCGGGACTAGCGGGAGCGCCTCCTACAATGAGCAGTTCTTC. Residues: CASSITGTSGSASYNEQFF.

The CDR3, as DNA: TGTGCCTGGAGTGGTGGAGGGAGGCAGCCCCAGCATTTT. It is translated as CAWSGGGRQPQHF. This rearrangement joins TRBV30 to TRBJ1-5; the D is unclear. CDR1 is GTSNPN, CDR2 SVGIG, per germline (reference sequence). The V gene lost 1 base and the J gene lost 7 bases, with 11 bases spanning the gap. This CDR3 region has 13 residues. Supplemented by reference TRBV30 and TRBJ1-5, the full variable domain reads SQTIHQWPATLVQPVGSPLSLECTVEGTSNPNLYWYRQAAGRGLQLLFYSVGIGQISSEVPQNLSASRPQDRQFILSSKKLLLSDSGFYLCAWSGGGRQPQHFGDGTRLSIL.

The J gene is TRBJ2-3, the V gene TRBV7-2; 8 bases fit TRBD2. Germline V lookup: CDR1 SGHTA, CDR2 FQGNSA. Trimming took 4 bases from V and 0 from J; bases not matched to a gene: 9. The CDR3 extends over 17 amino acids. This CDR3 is CASSSIQSGRSTDTQYF. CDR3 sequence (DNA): TGTGCCAGCAGCTCGATACAAAGCGGGAGAAGCACAGATACGCAGTATTTT.

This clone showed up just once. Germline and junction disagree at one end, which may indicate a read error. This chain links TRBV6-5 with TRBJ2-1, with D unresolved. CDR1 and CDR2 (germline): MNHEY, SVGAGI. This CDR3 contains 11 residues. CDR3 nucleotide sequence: TGTGCCAGCGGTTACCTCAATGAGCAGTTCTTC. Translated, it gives CASGYLNEQFF.

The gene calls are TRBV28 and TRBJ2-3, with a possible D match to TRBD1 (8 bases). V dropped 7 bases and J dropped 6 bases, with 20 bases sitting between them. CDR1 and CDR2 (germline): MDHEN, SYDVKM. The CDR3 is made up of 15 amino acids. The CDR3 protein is CASNTGGGVVDTQYF. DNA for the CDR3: TGTGCCAGCAACACAGGGGGAGGGGTGGTGGATACGCAGTATTTT.

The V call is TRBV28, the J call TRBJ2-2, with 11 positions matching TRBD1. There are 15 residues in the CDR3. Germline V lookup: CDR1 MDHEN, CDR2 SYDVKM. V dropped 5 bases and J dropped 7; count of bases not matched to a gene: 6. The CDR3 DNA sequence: TGTGCCAGCAGTCGCCCGGGACAGGGGGACGGGGAGCTGTTTTTT. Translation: CASSRPGQGDGELFF.

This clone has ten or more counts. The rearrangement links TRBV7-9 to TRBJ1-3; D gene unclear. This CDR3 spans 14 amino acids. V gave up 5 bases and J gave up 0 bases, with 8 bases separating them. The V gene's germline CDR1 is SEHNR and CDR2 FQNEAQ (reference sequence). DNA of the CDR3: TGTGCCAGCAGCCCTCTTTTCTCTGGAAACACCATATATTTT. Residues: CASSPLFSGNTIYF.

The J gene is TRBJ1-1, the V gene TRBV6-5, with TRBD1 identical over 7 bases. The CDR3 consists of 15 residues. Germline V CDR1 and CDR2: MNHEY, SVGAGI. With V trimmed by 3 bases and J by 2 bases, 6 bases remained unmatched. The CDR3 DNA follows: TGTGCCAGCAGTTATCGACAGGGACAAAACACTGAAGCTTTCTTT. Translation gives CASSYRQGQNTEAFF.

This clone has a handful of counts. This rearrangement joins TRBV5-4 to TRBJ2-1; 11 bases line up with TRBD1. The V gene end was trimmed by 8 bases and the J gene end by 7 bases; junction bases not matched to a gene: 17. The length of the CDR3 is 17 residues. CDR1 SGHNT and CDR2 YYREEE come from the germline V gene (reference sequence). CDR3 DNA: TGTGCCAGTTCCAAGATTGGACAGGGGGCTATTTATAATGAGCAGTTCTTC. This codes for CASSKIGQGAIYNEQFF.

The CDR3 protein is CASSKGQGICSPLHF. CDR3 sequence (DNA): TGTGCCAGCAGCAAGGGACAGGGAATATGCTCACCCCTCCACTTT. This chain joins TRBV21-1 and TRBJ1-6; the table names TRBD1, a call not compared with the DNA. TRBV21-1 is assigned pseudogene status. The CDR3 sequence is 15 residues long.

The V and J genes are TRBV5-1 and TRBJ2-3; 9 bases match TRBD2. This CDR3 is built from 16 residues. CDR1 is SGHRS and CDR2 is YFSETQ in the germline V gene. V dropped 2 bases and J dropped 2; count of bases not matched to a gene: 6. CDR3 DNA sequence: TGCGCCAGCAGCTTCGGGACTAGCTATAACACAGATACGCAGTATTTT. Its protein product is CASSFGTSYNTDTQYF.

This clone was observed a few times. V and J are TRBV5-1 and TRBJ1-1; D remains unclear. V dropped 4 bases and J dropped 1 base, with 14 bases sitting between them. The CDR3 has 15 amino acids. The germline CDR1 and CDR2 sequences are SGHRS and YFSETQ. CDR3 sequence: CASSLVPAGNTEAFF. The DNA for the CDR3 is TGCGCCAGCAGCCTCGTACCGGCGGGGAACACTGAAGCTTTCTTT.

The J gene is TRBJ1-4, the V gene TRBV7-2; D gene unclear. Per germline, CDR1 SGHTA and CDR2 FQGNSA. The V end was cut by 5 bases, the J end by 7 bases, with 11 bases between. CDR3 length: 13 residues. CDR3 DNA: TGTGCCAGCAGCCCCCGGGGATTTGAAAAACTGTTTTTT. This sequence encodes CASSPRGFEKLFF.

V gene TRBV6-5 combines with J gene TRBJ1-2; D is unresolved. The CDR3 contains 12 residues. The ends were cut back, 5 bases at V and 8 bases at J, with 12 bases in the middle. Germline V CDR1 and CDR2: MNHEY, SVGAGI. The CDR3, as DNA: TGTGCCAGCAGTCCCCAAGACGGGGGCTACACCTTC. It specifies CASSPQDGGYTF.

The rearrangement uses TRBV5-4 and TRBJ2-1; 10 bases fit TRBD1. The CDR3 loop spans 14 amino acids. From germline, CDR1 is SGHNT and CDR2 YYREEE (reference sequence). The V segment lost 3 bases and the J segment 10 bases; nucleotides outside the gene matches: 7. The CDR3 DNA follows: TGTGCCAGCAGCTCTCAGGACAGGGGGGACGAGCAGTTCTTC. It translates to CASSSQDRGDEQFF.

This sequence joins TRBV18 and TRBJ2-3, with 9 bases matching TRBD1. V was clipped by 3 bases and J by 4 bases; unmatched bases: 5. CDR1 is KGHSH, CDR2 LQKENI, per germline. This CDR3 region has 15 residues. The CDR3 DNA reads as TGTGCCAGCTCACCGGGGACAGGGATGTCAGATACGCAGTATTTT. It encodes CASSPGTGMSDTQYF. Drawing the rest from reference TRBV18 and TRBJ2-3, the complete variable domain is NAGVMQNPRHLVRRRGQEARLRCSPMKGHSHVYWYRQLPEEGLKFMVYLQKENIIDESGMPKERFSAEFPKEGPSILRIQQVVRGDSAAYFCASSPGTGMSDTQYFGPGTRLTVL.

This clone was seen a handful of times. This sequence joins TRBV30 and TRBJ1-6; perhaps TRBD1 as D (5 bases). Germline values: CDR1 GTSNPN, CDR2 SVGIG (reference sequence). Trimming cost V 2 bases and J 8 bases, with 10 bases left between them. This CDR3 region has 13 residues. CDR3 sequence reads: CAWSWGGDSPLHF. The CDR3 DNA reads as TGTGCCTGGAGTTGGGGAGGGGATTCACCCCTCCACTTT.

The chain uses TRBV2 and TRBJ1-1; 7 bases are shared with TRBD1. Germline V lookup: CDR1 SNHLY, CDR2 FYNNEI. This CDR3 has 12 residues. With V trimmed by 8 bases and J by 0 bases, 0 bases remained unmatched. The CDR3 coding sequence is TGTGCCAGCGGACAGGTGAACACTGAAGCTTTCTTT. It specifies CASGQVNTEAFF.